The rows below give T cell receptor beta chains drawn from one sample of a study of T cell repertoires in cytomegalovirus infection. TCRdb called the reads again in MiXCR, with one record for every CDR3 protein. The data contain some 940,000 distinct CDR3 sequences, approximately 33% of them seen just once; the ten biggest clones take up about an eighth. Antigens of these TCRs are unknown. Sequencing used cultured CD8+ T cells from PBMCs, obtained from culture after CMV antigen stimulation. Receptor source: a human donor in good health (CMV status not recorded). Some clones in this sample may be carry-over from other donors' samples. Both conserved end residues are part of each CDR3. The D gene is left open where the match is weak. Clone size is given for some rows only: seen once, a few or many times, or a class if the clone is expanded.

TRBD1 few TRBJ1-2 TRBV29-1 CSAIGGQGYGYTF TGCAGCGCGATCGGTGGACAGGGCTATGGCTACACCTTC
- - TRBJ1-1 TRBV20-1 CSASPGVPTTEAFF TGCAGTGCTAGTCCAGGGGTGCCTACCACTGAAGCTTTCTTT
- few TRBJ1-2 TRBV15 CATSRGLHARGYTF TGTGCCACCAGCAGAGGATTACACGCACGTGGCTACACCTTC
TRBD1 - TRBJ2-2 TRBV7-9 CASSTDRVATGELFF TGTGCCAGCAGCACCGACAGGGTTGCCACCGGGGAGCTGTTTTTT
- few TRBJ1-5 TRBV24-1 CATSDSKYSNQPQHF TGTGCCACCAGTGATAGCAAATATAGCAATCAGCCCCAGCATTTT
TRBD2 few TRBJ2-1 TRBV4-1 CASSQLAGTSNEQFF TGCGCCAGCAGCCAACTAGCGGGGACATCTAATGAGCAGTTCTTC
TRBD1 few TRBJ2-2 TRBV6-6 CASSYPGTANTGELFF TGTGCCAGCAGTTACCCTGGGACAGCGAACACCGGGGAGCTGTTTTTT
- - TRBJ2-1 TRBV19 CASSIGGVNEQFF TGTGCCAGTAGTATAGGGGGGGTCAATGAGCAGTTCTTC
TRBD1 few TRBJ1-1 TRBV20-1 CSARDREQTEAFF TGCAGTGCTAGGGACAGGGAACAGACTGAAGCTTTCTTT
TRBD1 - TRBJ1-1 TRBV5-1 CASSLHRGSGMNTEAFF TGCGCCAGCAGCTTGCACAGGGGGTCGGGGATGAACACTGAAGCTTTCTTT
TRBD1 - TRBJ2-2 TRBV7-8 CASSPRQGPNTGELFF TGTGCCAGCAGCCCGCGACAGGGACCTAACACCGGGGAGCTGTTTTTT